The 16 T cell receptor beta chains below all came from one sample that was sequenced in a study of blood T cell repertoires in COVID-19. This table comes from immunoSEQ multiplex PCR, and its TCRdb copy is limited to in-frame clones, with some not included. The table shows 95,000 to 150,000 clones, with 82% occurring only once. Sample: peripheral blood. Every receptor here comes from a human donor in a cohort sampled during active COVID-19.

The CDR3, as DNA: TGTGCCAGCAGTCCAGACAGGGGGATTGGCTACACCTTC. Encoded protein: CASSPDRGIGYTF. J is TRBJ1-2 and V is TRBV12-3 or TRBV12-4, with 9 bases identical to TRBD1. The CDR3 is made up of 13 amino acids. Unmatched junction bases numbered 5, after V lost 5 bases and J lost 7 bases.

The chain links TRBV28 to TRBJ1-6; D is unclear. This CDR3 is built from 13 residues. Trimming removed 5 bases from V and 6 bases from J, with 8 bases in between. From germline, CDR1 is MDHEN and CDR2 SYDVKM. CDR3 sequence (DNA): TGTGCCAGCAGTGTGCGTCGTAATTCACCCCTCCACTTT. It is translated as CASSVRRNSPLHF.

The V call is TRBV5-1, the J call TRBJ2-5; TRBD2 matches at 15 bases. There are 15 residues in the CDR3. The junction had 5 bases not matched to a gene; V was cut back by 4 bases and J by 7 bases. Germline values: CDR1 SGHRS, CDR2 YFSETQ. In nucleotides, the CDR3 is TGCGCCAGCAGCCCGGGACTAGCGGGAGGAGGGACCCAGTACTTC. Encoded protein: CASSPGLAGGGTQYF.

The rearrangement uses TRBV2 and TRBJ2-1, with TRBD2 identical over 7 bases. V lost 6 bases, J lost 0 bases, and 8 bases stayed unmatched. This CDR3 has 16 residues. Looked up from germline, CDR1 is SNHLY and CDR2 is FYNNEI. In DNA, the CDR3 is TGTGCCAGCAGAGACCCCCTAGCGGACTCCTACAATGAGCAGTTCTTC. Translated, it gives CASRDPLADSYNEQFF.

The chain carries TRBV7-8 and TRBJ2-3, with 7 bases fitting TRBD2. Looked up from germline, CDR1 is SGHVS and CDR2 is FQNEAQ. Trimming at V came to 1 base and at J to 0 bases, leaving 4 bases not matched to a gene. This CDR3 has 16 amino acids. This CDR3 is CASSLVGGQSTDTQYF. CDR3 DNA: TGTGCCAGCAGCTTAGTGGGAGGGCAGAGCACAGATACGCAGTATTTT.

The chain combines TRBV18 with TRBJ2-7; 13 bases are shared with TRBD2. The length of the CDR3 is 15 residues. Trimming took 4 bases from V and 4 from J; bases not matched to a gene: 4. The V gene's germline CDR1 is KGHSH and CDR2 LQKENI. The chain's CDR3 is CASSLGTSGDYEQYF. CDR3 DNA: TGTGCCAGCTCACTCGGGACTAGCGGGGATTACGAGCAGTACTTC.

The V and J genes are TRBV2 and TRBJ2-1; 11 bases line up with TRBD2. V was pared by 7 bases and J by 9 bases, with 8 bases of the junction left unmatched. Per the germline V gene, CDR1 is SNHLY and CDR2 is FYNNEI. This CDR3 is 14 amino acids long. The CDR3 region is CASMFSGGASEQFF. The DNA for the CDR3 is TGTGCCAGCATGTTTAGCGGGGGGGCGAGTGAGCAGTTCTTC.

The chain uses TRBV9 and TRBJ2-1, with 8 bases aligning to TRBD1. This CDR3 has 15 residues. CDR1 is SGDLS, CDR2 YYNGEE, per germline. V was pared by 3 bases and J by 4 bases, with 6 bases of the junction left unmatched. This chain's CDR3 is CASSATTGAYNEQFF. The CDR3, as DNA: TGTGCCAGCAGCGCCACGACAGGGGCGTACAATGAGCAGTTCTTC.

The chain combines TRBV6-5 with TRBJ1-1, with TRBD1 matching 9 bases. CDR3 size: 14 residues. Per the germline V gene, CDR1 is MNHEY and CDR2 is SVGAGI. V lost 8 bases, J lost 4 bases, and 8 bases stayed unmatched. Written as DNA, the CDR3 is TGTGCCAGCCGGGGACAGGGCTTTAGCACTGAAGCTTTCTTT. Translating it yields CASRGQGFSTEAFF.

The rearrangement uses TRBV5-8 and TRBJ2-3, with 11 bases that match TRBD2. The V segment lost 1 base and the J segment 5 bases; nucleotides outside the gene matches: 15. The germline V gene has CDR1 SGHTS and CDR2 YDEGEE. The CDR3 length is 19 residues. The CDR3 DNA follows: TGTGCCAGCAGCTTGAACAGGGGACGACTAGCGGGGCGGCAAGATACGCAGTATTTT. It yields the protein CASSLNRGRLAGRQDTQYF. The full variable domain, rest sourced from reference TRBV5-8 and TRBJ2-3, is EAGVTQSPTHLIKTRGQQATLRCSPISGHTSVYWYQQALGLGLQFLLWYDEGEERNRGNFPPRFSGRQFPNYSSELNVNALELEDSALYLCASSLNRGRLAGRQDTQYFGPGTRLTVL.

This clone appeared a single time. Here the CDR3 DNA reads TGCGCCAGCAGTTGGGGACAGGGCTACGAGCAGTACTTC. Protein sequence: CASSWGQGYEQYF. The rearrangement uses TRBV10-1 and TRBJ2-7, with TRBD1 matching 9 bases. The ends lost 5 bases at V and 3 bases at J; junction bases unmatched: 2. In germline, CDR1 is WNHNN, CDR2 SYGVQD (reference sequence). The CDR3 extends over 13 amino acids.

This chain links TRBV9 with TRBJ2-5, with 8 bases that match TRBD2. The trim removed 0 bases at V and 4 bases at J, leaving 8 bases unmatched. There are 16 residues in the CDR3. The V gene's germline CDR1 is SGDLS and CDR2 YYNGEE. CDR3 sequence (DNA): TGTGCCAGCAGCGTAGGGGTCGGGGGGGCTGGAGAGACCCAGTACTTC. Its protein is CASSVGVGGAGETQYF.

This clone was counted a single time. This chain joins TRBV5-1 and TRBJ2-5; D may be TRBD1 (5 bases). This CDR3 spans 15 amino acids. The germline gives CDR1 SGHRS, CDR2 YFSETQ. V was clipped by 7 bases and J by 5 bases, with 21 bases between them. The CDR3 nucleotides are TGCGCCAGCGCCCCCCTGGACACAGCAAGGGAGACCCAGTACTTC. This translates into CASAPLDTARETQYF. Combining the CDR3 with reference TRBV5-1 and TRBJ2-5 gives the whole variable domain KAGVTQTPRYLIKTRGQQVTLSCSPISGHRSVSWYQQTPGQGLQFLFEYFSETQRNKGNFPGRFSGRQFSNSRSEMNVSTLELGDSALYLCASAPLDTARETQYFGPGTRLLVL.

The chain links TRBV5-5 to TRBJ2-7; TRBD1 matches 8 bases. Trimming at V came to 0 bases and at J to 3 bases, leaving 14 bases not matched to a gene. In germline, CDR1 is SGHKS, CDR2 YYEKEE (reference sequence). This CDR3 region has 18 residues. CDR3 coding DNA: TGTGCCAGCAGCTTGGGGACAGGGCCCTATCCCCCCCTCTACGAGCAGTACTTC. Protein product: CASSLGTGPYPPLYEQYF.

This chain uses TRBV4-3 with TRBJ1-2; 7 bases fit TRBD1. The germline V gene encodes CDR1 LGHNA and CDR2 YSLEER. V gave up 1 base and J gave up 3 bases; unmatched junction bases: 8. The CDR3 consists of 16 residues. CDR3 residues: CASSQAQGRSDYGYTF. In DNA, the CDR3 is TGCGCCAGCAGCCAAGCACAGGGGAGGAGTGACTATGGCTACACCTTC.

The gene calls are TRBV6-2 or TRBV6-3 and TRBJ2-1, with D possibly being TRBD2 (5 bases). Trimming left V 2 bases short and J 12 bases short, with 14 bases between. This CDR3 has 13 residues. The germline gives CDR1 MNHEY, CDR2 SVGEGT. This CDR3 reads CASSYGTRGAQFF. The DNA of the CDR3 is TGTGCCAGCAGTTACGGAACTAGAGGCGCGCAGTTCTTC.